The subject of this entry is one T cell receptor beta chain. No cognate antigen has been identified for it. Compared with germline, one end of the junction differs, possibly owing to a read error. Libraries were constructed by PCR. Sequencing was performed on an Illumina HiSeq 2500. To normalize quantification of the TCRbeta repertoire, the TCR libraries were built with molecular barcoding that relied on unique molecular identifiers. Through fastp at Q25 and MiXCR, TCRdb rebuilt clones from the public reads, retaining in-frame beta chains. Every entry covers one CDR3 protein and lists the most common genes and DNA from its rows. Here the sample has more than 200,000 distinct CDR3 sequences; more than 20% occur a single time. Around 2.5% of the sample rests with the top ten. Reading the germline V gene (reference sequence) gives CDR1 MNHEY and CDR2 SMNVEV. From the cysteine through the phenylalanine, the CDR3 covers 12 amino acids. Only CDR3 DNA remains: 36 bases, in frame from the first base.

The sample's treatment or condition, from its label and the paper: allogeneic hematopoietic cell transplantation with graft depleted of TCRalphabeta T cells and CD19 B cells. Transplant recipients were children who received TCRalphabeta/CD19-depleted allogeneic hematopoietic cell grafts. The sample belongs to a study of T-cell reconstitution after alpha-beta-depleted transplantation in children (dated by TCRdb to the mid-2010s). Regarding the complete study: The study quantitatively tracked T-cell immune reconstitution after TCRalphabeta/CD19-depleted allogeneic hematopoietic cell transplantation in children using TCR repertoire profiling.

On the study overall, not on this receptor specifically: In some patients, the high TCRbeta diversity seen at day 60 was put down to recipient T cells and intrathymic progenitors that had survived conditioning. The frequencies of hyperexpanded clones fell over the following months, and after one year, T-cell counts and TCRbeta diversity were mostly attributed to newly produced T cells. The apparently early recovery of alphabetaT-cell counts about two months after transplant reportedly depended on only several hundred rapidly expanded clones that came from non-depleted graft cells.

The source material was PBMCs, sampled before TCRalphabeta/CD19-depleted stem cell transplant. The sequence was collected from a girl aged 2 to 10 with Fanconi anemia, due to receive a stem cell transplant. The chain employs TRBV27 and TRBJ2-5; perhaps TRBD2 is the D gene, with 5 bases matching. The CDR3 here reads CTSSLSGSTQYF. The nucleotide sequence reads TGCACCAGCAGTTTAAGCGGATCGACCCAGTACTTC.